A single sample is the source of the 8 T cell receptor beta chains below, sequenced in a study of beta chain features in type 1 diabetes. Investigators reverse transcribed all isolated RNA, so they sequenced expressed TCRB transcripts. The method was immunoSEQ multiplex PCR; TCRdb's version includes in-frame clones alone and lacks a portion of them. The profile shows 600,000 to 700,000 clones, approximately 13% of them singletons. Their antigens are not known. Broader study findings: All four CD4+ subsets from Type 1 diabetes patients carried moderately but significantly shorter TCRB CDR3s.

Sequencing used naive CD4+ T cells from blood. The receptors stem from a man aged 30 to 45 with type 1 diabetes.

This chain uses TRBV5-6 with TRBJ1-5; no clear D. The CDR3 is 16 amino acids. V dropped 4 bases and J dropped 1 base, with 15 bases sitting between them. Per the germline V gene, CDR1 is SGHDT and CDR2 is YYEEEE. This chain's CDR3 is CASSDRSGRSNQPQHF. The CDR3 region has the DNA TGTGCCAGCAGCGATAGGAGCGGACGAAGCAATCAGCCCCAGCATTTT.

J is TRBJ2-1 and V is TRBV11-2, with 9 bases that match TRBD2. Germline V gives CDR1 SGHAT, CDR2 FQNNGV. The V gene end was trimmed by 1 base and the J gene end by 4 bases; junction bases not matched to a gene: 11. The CDR3 has 18 residues. CDR3 nucleotide sequence: TGTGCCAGCAGCTTAGTTTTTTCGGCTAGCGGGGAGTACAATGAGCAGTTCTTC. It translates to CASSLVFSASGEYNEQFF.

This clone was seen a handful of times. The chain links TRBV30 to TRBJ1-5; possibly TRBD1 for D (5 bases). V dropped 2 bases and J dropped 2 bases, with 10 bases sitting between them. Per germline, CDR1 GTSNPN and CDR2 SVGIG (reference sequence). CDR3 length equals 14 residues. CDR3 residues: CAWSRGSGNQPQHF. The CDR3 DNA reads TGTGCCTGGAGTCGGGGGTCAGGCAATCAGCCCCAGCATTTT.

This clone was counted between two and nine times. This chain links TRBV2 with TRBJ2-7, with 7 bases aligning to TRBD1. The CDR3 sequence is 14 residues long. Looked up from germline, CDR1 is SNHLY and CDR2 is FYNNEI. The V and J ends lost 11 bases and 1 base, in that order; junction bases with no gene match: 11. CDR3 coding DNA: TGTGCCGTACCCCCCGAACAGGGGTCCTACGAGCAGTACTTC. It encodes CAVPPEQGSYEQYF.

The rearrangement links TRBV7-2 to TRBJ2-5; D may be TRBD2 (6 bases). The V gene's germline CDR1 is SGHTA and CDR2 FQGNSA. This CDR3 contains 15 residues. V was cut by 8 bases and J by 2 bases, with 18 bases left in between. DNA of the CDR3: TGTGCCAGCGCTTTTGACGGGGGACGACAAGAGACCCAGTACTTC. This gives the protein CASAFDGGRQETQYF.

The V and J genes are TRBV6-5 and TRBJ2-2, with 8 bases matching TRBD1. The CDR3 length is 15 residues. J was trimmed by 5 bases and V by 9 bases; bases with no gene match: 11. Germline values: CDR1 MNHEY, CDR2 SVGAGI. CDR3 in amino acids: CARGQGPEGTGELFF. For the CDR3, the DNA is TGTGCCAGAGGACAGGGCCCGGAGGGGACCGGGGAGCTGTTTTTT.

This clone was seen a few times. The chain has TRBV5-1 and TRBJ2-1, with TRBD1 matching 9 bases. The CDR3 runs 15 residues. The ends lost 6 bases at V and 8 bases at J; junction bases unmatched: 12. CDR1 and CDR2 (germline): SGHRS, YFSETQ. CDR3 nucleotides: TGCGCCAGCACAGTAGGGACAGGGTATTCGGATGAGCAGTTCTTC. Protein product: CASTVGTGYSDEQFF.

A remark on this clone: The sample holds other DNA sequences that translate to the same CDR3. The J gene is TRBJ1-2, the V gene TRBV30; D ambiguous. Germline CDR1 is GTSNPN and CDR2 is SVGIG (reference sequence). CDR3 length: 11 amino acids. V lost 0 bases to trimming and J lost 4 bases, with 3 bases between them. CDR3 sequence reads: CAWSVSYGYTF. CDR3 DNA sequence: TGTGCCTGGAGTGTATCCTATGGCTACACCTTC.